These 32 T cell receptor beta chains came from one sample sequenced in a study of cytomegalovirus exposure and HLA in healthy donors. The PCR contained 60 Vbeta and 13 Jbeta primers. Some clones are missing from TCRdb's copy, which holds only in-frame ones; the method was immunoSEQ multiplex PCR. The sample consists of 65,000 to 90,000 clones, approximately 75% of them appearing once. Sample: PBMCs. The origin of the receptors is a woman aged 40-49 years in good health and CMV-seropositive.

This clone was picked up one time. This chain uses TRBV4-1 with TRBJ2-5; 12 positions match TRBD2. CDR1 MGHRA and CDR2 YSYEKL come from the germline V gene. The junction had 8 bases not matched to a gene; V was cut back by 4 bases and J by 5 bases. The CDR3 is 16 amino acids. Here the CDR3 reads CASSLLAGGPLETQYF. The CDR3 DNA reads TGCGCCAGCAGCCTGCTAGCGGGGGGGCCCCTGGAGACCCAGTACTTC.

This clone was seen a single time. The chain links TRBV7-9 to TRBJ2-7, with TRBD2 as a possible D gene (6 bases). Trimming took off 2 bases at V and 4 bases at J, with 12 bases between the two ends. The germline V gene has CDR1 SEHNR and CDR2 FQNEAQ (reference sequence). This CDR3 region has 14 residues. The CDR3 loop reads CASSLTGVKYEQYF. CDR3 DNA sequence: TGTGCCAGCAGCTTAACGGGGGTTAAGTACGAGCAGTACTTC.

The CDR3 DNA sequence: TGCGCCAGCGGGGACAGCTCCTACGAGCAGTACTTC. It yields the protein CASGDSSYEQYF. The rearrangement links TRBV5-1 to TRBJ2-7; 7 positions agree with TRBD1. The CDR3 extends over 12 amino acids. V dropped 7 bases and J dropped 0; count of bases not matched to a gene: 1. Germline CDR1 SGHRS, CDR2 YFSETQ. Full variable domain (rest looked up from reference TRBV5-1 and TRBJ2-7): KAGVTQTPRYLIKTRGQQVTLSCSPISGHRSVSWYQQTPGQGLQFLFEYFSETQRNKGNFPGRFSGRQFSNSRSEMNVSTLELGDSALYLCASGDSSYEQYFGPGTRLTVT.

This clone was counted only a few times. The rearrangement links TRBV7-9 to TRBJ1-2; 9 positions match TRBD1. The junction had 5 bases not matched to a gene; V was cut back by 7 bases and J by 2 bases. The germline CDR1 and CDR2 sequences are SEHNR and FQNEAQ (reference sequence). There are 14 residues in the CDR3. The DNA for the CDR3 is TGTGCCAGCACCAGGACAGGGGTAAACTATGGCTACACCTTC. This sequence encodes CASTRTGVNYGYTF.

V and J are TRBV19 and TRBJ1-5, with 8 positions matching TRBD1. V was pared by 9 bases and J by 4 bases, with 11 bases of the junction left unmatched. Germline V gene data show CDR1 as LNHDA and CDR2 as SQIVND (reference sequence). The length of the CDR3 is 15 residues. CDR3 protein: CASATGVPWNQPQHF. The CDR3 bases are TGTGCCAGCGCGACAGGGGTGCCTTGGAATCAGCCCCAGCATTTT.

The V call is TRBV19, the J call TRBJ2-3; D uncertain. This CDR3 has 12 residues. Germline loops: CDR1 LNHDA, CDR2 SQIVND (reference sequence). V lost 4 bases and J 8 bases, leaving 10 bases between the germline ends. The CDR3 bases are TGTGCCAGTAGTACGCTAGGTAGTACGCAGTATTTT. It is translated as CASSTLGSTQYF.

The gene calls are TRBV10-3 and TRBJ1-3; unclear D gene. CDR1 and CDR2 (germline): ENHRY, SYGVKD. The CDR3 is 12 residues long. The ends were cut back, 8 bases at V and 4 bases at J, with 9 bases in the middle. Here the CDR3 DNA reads TGTGCCATCGGCGGGCTCGGAAACACCATATATTTT. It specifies CAIGGLGNTIYF.

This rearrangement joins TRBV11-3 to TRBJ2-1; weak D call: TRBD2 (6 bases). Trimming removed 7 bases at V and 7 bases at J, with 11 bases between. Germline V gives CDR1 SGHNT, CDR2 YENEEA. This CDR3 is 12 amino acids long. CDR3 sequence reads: CASNSAGNEQFF. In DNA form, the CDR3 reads TGTGCCAGCAACTCCGCGGGGAATGAGCAGTTCTTC.

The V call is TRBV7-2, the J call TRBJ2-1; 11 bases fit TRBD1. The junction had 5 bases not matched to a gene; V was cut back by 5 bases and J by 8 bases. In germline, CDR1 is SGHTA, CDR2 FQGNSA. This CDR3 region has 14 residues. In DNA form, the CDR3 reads TGTGCCAGCAGCCTTCGGACAGGGGGCGATGAGCAGTTCTTC. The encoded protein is CASSLRTGGDEQFF.

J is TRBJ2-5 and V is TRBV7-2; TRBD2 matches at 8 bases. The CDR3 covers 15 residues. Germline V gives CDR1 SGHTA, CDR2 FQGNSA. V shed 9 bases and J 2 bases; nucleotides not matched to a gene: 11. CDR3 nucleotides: TGTGCCAGTACCTCTAGGGGGACTAGTCAAGAGACCCAGTACTTC. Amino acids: CASTSRGTSQETQYF.

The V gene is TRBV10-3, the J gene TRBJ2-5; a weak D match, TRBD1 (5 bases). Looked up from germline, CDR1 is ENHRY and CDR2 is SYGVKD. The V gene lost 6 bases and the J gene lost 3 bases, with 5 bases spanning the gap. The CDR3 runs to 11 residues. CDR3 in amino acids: CAIRQEETQYF. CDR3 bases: TGTGCCATCAGACAGGAAGAGACCCAGTACTTC.

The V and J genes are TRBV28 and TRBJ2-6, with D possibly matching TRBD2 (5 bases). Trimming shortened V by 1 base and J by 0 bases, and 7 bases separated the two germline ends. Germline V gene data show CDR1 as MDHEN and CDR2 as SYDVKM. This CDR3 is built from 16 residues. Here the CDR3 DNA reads TGTGCCAGCAGTTTATTTCGGGGCTCTGGGGCCAACGTCCTGACTTTC. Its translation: CASSLFRGSGANVLTF.

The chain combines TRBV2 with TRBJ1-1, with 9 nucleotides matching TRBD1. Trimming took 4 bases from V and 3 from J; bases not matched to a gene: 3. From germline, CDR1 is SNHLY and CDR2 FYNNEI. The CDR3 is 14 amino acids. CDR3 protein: CASSVRQGDTEAFF. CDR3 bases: TGTGCCAGCAGTGTGAGACAGGGGGACACTGAAGCTTTCTTT.

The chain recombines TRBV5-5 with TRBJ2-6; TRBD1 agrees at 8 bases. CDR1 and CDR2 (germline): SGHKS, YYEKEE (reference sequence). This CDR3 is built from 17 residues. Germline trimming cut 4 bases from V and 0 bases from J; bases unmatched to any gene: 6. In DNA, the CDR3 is TGTGCCAGCAGCGCCGGGACAGGCTCCTCTGGGGCCAACGTCCTGACTTTC. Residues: CASSAGTGSSGANVLTF.

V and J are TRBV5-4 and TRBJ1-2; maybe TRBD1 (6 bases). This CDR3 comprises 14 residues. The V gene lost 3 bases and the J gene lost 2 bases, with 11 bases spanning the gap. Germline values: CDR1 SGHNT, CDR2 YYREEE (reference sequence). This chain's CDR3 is CASSYYRENYGYTF. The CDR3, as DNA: TGTGCCAGCAGCTACTACAGGGAGAACTATGGCTACACCTTC.

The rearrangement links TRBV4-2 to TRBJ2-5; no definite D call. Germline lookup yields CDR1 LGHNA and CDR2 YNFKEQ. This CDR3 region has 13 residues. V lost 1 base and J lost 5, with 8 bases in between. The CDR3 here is CASSQGVRETQYF. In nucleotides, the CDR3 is TGTGCCAGCAGCCAAGGAGTGAGGGAGACCCAGTACTTC.

CDR3 loop: CASSQEEGTGSFRPQHF. CDR3 nucleotides: TGTGCCAGCAGCCAAGAAGAGGGGACAGGGTCCTTTCGGCCCCAGCATTTT. The V call is TRBV4-2, the J call TRBJ1-5; 9 bases fit TRBD1. V lost 0 bases, J lost 9 bases, and 12 bases stayed unmatched. The length of the CDR3 is 17 residues. From germline, CDR1 is LGHNA and CDR2 YNFKEQ.

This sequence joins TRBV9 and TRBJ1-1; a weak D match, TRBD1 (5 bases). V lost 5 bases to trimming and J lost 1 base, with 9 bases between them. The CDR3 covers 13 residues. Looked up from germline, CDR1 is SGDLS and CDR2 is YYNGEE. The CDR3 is CASRAGQNTEAFF. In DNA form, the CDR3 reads TGTGCCAGCAGAGCAGGACAGAACACTGAAGCTTTCTTT.

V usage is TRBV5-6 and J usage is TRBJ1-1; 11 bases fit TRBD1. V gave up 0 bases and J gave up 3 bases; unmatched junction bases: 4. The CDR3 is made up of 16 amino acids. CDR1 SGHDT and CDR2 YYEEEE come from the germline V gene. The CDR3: CASSLEGQGVYTEAFF. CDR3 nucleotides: TGTGCCAGCAGCTTGGAGGGACAGGGGGTTTACACTGAAGCTTTCTTT.

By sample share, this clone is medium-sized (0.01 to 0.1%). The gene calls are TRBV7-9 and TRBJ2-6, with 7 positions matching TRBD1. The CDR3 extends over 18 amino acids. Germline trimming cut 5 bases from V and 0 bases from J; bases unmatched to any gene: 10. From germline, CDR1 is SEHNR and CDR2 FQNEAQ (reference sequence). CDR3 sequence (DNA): TGTGCCAGCAGCCCGCACGAGGGGGCCTTCTCTGGGGCCAACGTCCTGACTTTC. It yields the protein CASSPHEGAFSGANVLTF.

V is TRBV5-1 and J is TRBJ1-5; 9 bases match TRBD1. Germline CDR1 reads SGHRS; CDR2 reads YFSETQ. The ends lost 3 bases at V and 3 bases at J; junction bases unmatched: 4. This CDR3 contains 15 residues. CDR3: CASSSTGGDNQPQHF. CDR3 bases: TGCGCCAGCAGCTCCACAGGGGGCGACAATCAGCCCCAGCATTTT.

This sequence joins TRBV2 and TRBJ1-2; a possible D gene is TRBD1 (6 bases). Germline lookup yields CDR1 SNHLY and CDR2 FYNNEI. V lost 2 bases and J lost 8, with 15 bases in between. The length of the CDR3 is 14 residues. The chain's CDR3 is CASSERGLKYGYTF. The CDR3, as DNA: TGTGCCAGCAGTGAAAGGGGGTTAAAGTACGGCTACACCTTC.

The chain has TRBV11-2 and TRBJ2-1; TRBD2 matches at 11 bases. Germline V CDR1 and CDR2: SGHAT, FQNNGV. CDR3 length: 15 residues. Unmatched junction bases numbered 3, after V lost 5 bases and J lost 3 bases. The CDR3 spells CASSQGLAVYNEQFF. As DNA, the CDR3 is TGTGCCAGCAGCCAGGGACTAGCGGTCTACAATGAGCAGTTCTTC.

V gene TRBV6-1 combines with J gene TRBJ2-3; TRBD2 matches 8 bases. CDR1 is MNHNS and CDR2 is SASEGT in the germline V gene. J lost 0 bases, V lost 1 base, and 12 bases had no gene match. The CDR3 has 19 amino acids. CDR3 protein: CASSEVTPGGAASTDTQYF. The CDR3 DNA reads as TGTGCCAGCAGTGAAGTGACCCCCGGGGGGGCGGCAAGCACAGATACGCAGTATTTT.

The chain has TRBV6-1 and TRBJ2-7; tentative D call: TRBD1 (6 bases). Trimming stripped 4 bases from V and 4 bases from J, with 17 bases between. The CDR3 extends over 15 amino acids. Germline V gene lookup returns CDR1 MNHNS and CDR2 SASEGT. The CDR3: CASSAPGQTRYEQYF. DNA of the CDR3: TGTGCCAGCAGTGCTCCTGGACAGACCCGTTACGAGCAGTACTTC.

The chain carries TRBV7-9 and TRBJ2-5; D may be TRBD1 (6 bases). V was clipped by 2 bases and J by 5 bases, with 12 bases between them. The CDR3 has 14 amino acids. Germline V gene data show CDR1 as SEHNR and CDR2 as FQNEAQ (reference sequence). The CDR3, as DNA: TGTGCCAGCAGCTTAAACAGGGTTTGGGAGACCCAGTACTTC. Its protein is CASSLNRVWETQYF.

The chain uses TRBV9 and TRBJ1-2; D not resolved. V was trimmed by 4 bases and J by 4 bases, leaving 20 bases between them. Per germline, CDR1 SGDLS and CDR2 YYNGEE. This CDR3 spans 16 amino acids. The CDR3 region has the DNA TGTGCCAGCAGCCTGAGAGGTGAGGGCCTCCTCTATGGCTACACCTTC. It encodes CASSLRGEGLLYGYTF.

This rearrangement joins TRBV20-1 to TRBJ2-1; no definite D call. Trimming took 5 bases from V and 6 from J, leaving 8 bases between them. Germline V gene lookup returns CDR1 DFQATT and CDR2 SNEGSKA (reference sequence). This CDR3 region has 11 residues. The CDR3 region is CSARVPNEQFF. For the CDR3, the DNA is TGCAGTGCTCGCGTGCCCAATGAGCAGTTCTTC.

The CDR3 sequence is CASSIPGTVVTQYF. The CDR3 DNA follows: TGTGCCAGTAGTATCCCTGGGACAGTCGTGACCCAGTACTTC. The J gene is TRBJ2-5, the V gene TRBV19, with 7 nucleotides matching TRBD1. The germline V gene encodes CDR1 LNHDA and CDR2 SQIVND (reference sequence). Germline trimming cut 3 bases from V and 7 bases from J; bases unmatched to any gene: 8. The CDR3 consists of 14 residues.

CDR3 sequence (DNA): TGTGCCAGCAGCTTGGATATGACAGGTCCGGAGCAGTACTTC. Translating gives CASSLDMTGPEQYF. J is TRBJ2-7 and V is TRBV5-6; possible D gene TRBD1, 6 bases. CDR1 is SGHDT and CDR2 is YYEEEE in the germline V gene. Deletions cut 0 bases from V and 7 bases from J, with 14 bases between. This CDR3 contains 14 residues.

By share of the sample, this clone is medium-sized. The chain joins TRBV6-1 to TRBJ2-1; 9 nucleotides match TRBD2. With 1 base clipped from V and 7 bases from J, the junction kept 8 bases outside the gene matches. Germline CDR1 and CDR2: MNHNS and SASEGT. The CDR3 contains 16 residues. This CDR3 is CASSEVGGGAENEQFF. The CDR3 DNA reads TGTGCCAGCAGTGAAGTTGGCGGGGGGGCCGAGAATGAGCAGTTCTTC.

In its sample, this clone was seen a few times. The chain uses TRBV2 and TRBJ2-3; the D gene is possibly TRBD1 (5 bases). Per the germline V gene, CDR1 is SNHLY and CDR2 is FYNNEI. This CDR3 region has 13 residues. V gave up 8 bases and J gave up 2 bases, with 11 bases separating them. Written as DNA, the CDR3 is TGTGCCAGCTTGACAGTTTACACAGATACGCAGTATTTT. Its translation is CASLTVYTDTQYF. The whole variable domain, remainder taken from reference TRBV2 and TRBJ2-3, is EPEVTQTPSHQVTQMGQEVILRCVPISNHLYFYWYRQILGQKVEFLVSFYNNEISEKSEIFDDQFSVERPDGSNFTLKIRSTKLEDSAMYFCASLTVYTDTQYFGPGTRLTVL.